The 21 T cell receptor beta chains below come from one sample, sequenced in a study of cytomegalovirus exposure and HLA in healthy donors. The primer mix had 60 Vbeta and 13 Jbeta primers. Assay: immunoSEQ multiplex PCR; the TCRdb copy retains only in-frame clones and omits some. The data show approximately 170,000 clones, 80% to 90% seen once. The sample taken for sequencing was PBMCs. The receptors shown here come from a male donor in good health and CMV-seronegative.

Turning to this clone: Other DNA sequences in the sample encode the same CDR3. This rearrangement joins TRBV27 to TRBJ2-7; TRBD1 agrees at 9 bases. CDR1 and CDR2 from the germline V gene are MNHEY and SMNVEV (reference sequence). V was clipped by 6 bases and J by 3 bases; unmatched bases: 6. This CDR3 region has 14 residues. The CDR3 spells CASSPGQGGYEQYF. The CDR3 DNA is TGTGCCAGCAGCCCGGGACAGGGAGGCTACGAGCAGTACTTC.

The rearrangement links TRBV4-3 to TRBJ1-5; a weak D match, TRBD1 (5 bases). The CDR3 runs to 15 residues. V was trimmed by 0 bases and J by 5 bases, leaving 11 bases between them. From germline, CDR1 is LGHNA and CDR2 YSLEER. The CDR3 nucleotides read TGCGCCAGCAGCCAAGACCGGACACCGGATCAGCCCCAGCATTTT. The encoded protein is CASSQDRTPDQPQHF.

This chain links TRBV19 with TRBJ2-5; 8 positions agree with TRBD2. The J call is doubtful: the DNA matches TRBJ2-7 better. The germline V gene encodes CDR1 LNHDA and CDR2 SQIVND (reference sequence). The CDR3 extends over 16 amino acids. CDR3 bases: TGTGCCAGTAGTATCCCGGGGTCGGGGGGGACCTACGAGCAGTACTTC. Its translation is CASSIPGSGGTYEQYF.

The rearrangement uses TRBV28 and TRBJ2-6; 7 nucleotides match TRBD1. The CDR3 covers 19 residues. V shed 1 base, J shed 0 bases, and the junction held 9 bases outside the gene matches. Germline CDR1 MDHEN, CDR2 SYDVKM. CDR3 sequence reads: CASSLYPGGVGSGANVLTF. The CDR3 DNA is TGTGCCAGCAGTTTATACCCAGGGGGTGTGGGCTCTGGGGCCAACGTCCTGACTTTC.

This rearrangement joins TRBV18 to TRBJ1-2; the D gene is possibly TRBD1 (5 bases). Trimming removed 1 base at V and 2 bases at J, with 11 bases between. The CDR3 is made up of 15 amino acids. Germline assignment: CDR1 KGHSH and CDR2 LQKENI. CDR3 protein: CASSPREDTNYGYTF. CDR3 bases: TGTGCCAGCTCACCACGAGAGGACACCAACTATGGCTACACCTTC.

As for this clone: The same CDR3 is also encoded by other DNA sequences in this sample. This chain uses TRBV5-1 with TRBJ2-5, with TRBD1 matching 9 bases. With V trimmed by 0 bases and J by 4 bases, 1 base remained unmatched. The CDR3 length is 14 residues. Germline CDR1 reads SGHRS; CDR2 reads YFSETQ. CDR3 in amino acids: CASSLDRGRETQYF. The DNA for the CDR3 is TGCGCCAGCAGCTTGGACAGGGGGCGAGAGACCCAGTACTTC.

CDR3 sequence: CASSEALLGGGYGYTF. The CDR3 coding sequence is TGTGCCAGCAGTGAAGCGCTTCTTGGGGGCGGCTATGGCTACACCTTC. V and J are TRBV6-1 and TRBJ1-2; a weak D match, TRBD1 (6 bases). The germline V and J ends were trimmed by 0 bases and 4 bases, with 15 bases remaining between them. This CDR3 has 16 residues. The germline gives CDR1 MNHNS, CDR2 SASEGT.

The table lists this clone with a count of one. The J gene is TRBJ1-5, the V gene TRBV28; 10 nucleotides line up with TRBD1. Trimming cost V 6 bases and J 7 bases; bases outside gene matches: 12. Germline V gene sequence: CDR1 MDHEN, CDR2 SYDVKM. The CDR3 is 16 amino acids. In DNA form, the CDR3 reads TGTGCCAGCAGCCTAAGGGACAGGGGAGGTGGACAGCCCCAGCATTTT. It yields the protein CASSLRDRGGGQPQHF.

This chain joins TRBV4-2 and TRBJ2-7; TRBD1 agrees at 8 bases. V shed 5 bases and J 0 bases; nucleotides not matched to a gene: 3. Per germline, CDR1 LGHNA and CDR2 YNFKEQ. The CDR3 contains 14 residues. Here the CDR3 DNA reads TGTGCCAGCAGCATGGACAGGGCCTCCTACGAGCAGTACTTC. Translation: CASSMDRASYEQYF.

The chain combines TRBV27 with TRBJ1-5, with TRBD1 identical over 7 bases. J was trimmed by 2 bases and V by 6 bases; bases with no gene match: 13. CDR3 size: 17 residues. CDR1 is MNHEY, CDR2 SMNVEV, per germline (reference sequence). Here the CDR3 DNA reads TGTGCCAGCAGCCAAAGACAGGGAGTTCTGGGCAATCAGCCCCAGCATTTT. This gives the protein CASSQRQGVLGNQPQHF.

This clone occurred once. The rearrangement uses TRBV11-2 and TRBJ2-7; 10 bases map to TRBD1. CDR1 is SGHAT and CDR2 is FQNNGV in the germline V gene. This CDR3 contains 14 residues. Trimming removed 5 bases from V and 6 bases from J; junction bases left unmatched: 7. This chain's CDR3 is CASSPAGQGFEQYF. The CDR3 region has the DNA TGTGCCAGCAGCCCTGCGGGACAGGGGTTCGAGCAGTACTTC.

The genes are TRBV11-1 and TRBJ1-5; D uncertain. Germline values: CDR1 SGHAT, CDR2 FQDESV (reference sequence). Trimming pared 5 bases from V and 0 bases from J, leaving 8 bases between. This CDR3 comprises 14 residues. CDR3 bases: TGTGCCAGCAGCCCCGGTTTTAGCAATCAGCCCCAGCATTTT. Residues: CASSPGFSNQPQHF.

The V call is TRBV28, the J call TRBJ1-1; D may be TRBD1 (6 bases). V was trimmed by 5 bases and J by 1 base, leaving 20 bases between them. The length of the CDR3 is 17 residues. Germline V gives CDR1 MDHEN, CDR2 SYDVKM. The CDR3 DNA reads TGTGCCAGCAGTATTGGACAGCGGATTAATACGAACACTGAAGCTTTCTTT. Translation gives CASSIGQRINTNTEAFF.

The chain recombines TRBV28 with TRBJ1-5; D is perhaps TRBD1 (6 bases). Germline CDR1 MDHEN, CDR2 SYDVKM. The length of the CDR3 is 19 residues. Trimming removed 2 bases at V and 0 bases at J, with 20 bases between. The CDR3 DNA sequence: TGTGCCAGCAGTTTAGTACAGGGCAGAAGGAGCTATAGCAATCAGCCCCAGCATTTT. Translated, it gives CASSLVQGRRSYSNQPQHF.

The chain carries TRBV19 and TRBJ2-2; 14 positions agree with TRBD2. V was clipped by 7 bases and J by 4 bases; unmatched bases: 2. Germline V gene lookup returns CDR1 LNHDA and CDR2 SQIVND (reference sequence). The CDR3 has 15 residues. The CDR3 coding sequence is TGTGCCAGTACCGGACTAGCGGGAGGCACCGGGGAGCTGTTTTTT. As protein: CASTGLAGGTGELFF. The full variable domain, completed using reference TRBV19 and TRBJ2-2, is DGGITQSPKYLFRKEGQNVTLSCEQNLNHDAMYWYRQDPGQGLRLIYYSQIVNDFQKGDIAEGYSVSREKKESFPLTVTSAQKNPTAFYLCASTGLAGGTGELFFGEGSRLTVL.

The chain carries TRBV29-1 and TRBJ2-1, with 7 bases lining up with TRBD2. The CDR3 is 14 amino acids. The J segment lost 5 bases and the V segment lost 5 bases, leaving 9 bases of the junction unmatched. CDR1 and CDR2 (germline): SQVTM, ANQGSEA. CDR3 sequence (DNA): TGCAGCGTTCAGTCGCTAGCGGTACACAATGAGCAGTTCTTC. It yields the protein CSVQSLAVHNEQFF.

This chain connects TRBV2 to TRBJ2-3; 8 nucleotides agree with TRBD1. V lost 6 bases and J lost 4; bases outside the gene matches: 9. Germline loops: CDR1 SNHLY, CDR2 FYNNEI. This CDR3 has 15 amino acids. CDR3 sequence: CASRVDRGGADTQYF. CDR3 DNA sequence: TGTGCCAGCAGGGTAGACAGGGGTGGTGCAGATACGCAGTATTTT.

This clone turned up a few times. The CDR3 DNA reads TGTGCCAGCAGCGTAGCGGGGGGGCACAATCAGCCCCAGCATTTT. Translated: CASSVAGGHNQPQHF. The chain is built from TRBV9 and TRBJ1-5; D is perhaps TRBD1 (6 bases). The germline V and J ends were trimmed by 0 bases and 3 bases, with 10 bases remaining between them. CDR1 and CDR2 from the germline V gene are SGDLS and YYNGEE. The CDR3 runs 15 residues.

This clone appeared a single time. As DNA, the CDR3 is TGCGCCAGCAGCCTTCCCTCAGGAACTCAGGGAATCACCATTTTCACAGATACGCAGTATTTT. Translation gives CASSLPSGTQGITIFTDTQYF. The chain employs TRBV4-1 and TRBJ2-3, with TRBD1 as a possible D gene (5 bases). The germline CDR1 and CDR2 sequences are MGHRA and YSYEKL. The CDR3 runs 21 residues. V was pared by 4 bases and J by 2 bases, with 31 bases between.

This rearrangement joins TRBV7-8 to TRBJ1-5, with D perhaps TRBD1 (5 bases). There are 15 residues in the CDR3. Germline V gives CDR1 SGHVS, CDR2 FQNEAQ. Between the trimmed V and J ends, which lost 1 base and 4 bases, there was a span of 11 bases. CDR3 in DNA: TGTGCCAGCAGCTTAGGGCGACAGCCTAATCAGCCCCAGCATTTT. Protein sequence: CASSLGRQPNQPQHF.

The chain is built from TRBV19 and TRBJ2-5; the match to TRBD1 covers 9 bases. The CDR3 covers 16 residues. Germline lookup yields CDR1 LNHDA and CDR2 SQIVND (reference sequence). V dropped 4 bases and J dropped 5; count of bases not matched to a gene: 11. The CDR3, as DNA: TGTGCCAGTAGTACCGGGACAGGGCGATATTTGGAGACCCAGTACTTC. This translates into CASSTGTGRYLETQYF.